These 21 T cell receptor beta chains share one sample of origin, sequenced in a study of cytomegalovirus exposure and HLA in healthy donors. Here immunoSEQ multiplex PCR was the method, and the copy in TCRdb shows in-frame clones only, minus some. The top ten clones hold approximately 3.3% of a sample with over 100,000 clones, about nine tenths of them seen once. Sequencing was done on a sample of PBMCs. All receptors come from a man in his thirties or forties in good health and CMV-seronegative.

The J gene is TRBJ2-7, the V gene TRBV6-1; the D is unclear. CDR1 is MNHNS and CDR2 is SASEGT in the germline V gene. There are 12 residues in the CDR3. V was shortened by 6 bases and J by 0 bases, with 6 bases between the two germline ends. As DNA, the CDR3 is TGTGCCAGCAGACTGAGCTCCTACGAGCAGTACTTC. Translated: CASRLSSYEQYF.

Comment on this clone: One base separates it from a far larger clone, so it is likely a read error. The same CDR3 is also encoded by other DNA sequences in this sample. This sequence joins TRBV20-1 and TRBJ2-7; D remains unclear. Germline values: CDR1 DFQATT, CDR2 SNEGSKA (reference sequence). V was trimmed by 3 bases and J by 3 bases, leaving 6 bases between them. CDR3 length: 11 residues. In DNA form, the CDR3 reads TGCAGTGCTAGCCCCCTCTACGAGCAGTACTTC. This encodes CSASPLYEQYF.

The CDR3 loop is CASSQAGTGGQETQYF. CDR3 coding DNA: TGTGCCAGCAGCCAAGCGGGGACAGGGGGACAAGAGACCCAGTACTTC. The chain couples TRBV14 to TRBJ2-5, with 11 bases aligning to TRBD1. The CDR3 has 16 residues. With V trimmed by 1 base and J by 2 bases, 3 bases remained unmatched. The germline V gene encodes CDR1 SGHDN and CDR2 FVKESK. The full variable domain, completed using reference TRBV14 and TRBJ2-5, is EAGVTQFPSHSVIEKGQTVTLRCDPISGHDNLYWYRRVMGKEIKFLLHFVKESKQDESGMPNNRFLAERTGGTYSTLKVQPAELEDSGVYFCASSQAGTGGQETQYFGPGTRLLVL.

The chain couples TRBV28 to TRBJ2-7, with D possibly being TRBD1 (5 bases). This CDR3 spans 15 amino acids. Germline V gene sequence: CDR1 MDHEN, CDR2 SYDVKM. The germline V and J ends were trimmed by 4 bases and 1 base, with 14 bases remaining between them. This CDR3 is CASSSVTGPSYEQYF. The CDR3 coding sequence is TGTGCCAGCAGTTCGGTTACAGGCCCTTCCTACGAGCAGTACTTC.

This chain connects TRBV4-2 to TRBJ2-5; a possible D gene is TRBD2 (6 bases). This CDR3 is built from 16 residues. Germline-derived CDR1 and CDR2 are LGHNA and YNFKEQ. V was shortened by 4 bases and J by 2 bases, with 17 bases between the two germline ends. The CDR3, as DNA: TGTGCCAGCAGCCTAAGCGCGGGGCGACCACAAGAGACCCAGTACTTC. Its protein product is CASSLSAGRPQETQYF.

This clone was recorded once. The rearrangement uses TRBV4-1 and TRBJ1-5; TRBD1 matches 8 bases. The CDR3 loop spans 15 amino acids. After removal of 1 base from V and 5 bases from J, the junction contained 4 bases not matched to a gene. CDR1 is MGHRA, CDR2 YSYEKL, per germline. CDR3 protein: CASSQGTGKDQPQHF. In nucleotides, the CDR3 is TGCGCCAGCAGCCAAGGGACAGGGAAGGATCAGCCCCAGCATTTT.

The rearrangement uses TRBV28 and TRBJ1-5; no clear D. From germline, CDR1 is MDHEN and CDR2 SYDVKM. V gave up 9 bases and J gave up 0 bases, with 12 bases separating them. The CDR3 has 14 residues. CDR3 residues: CASYPGVSNQPQHF. The CDR3 bases are TGTGCCAGTTACCCCGGGGTTAGCAATCAGCCCCAGCATTTT.

This sequence joins TRBV7-2 and TRBJ2-7; a weak D match, TRBD1 (5 bases). CDR1 is SGHTA and CDR2 is FQGNSA in the germline V gene. The CDR3 extends over 13 amino acids. Trimming stripped 1 base from V and 11 bases from J, with 15 bases between. The CDR3 loop reads CASSLVEGVEKYF. In DNA form, the CDR3 reads TGTGCCAGCAGCTTAGTTGAAGGGGTTGAGAAGTACTTC.

The genes are TRBV5-1 and TRBJ2-4; D is undetermined. The V gene's germline CDR1 is SGHRS and CDR2 YFSETQ. This CDR3 region has 15 residues. Trimming removed 1 base from V and 2 bases from J, with 10 bases in between. CDR3 nucleotides: TGCGCCAGCAGCTTGTCACAAGTAACCAAAAACATTCAGTACTTC. It specifies CASSLSQVTKNIQYF.

The rearrangement links TRBV9 to TRBJ1-4; 7 bases align to TRBD1. This CDR3 contains 15 residues. V shed 3 bases, J shed 8 bases, and the junction held 10 bases outside the gene matches. Per germline, CDR1 SGDLS and CDR2 YYNGEE. CDR3 bases: TGTGCCAGCAGCGGACGCGGGACAGTTTCCGAAAAACTGTTTTTT. As protein: CASSGRGTVSEKLFF. Combining the CDR3 with reference TRBV9 and TRBJ1-4 gives the whole variable domain DSGVTQTPKHLITATGQRVTLRCSPRSGDLSVYWYQQSLDQGLQFLIQYYNGEERAKGNILERFSAQQFPDLHSELNLSSLELGDSALYFCASSGRGTVSEKLFFGSGTQLSVL.

This chain joins TRBV15 and TRBJ2-2; D remains unclear. The CDR3 consists of 17 residues. The germline gives CDR1 LNHNV, CDR2 YYDKDF (reference sequence). Trimming left V 1 base short and J 7 bases short, with 19 bases between. This CDR3 is CATSRVSGTLRVGELFF. CDR3 bases: TGTGCCACCAGCAGAGTTTCTGGCACGCTCCGGGTCGGGGAGCTGTTTTTT.

The chain carries TRBV7-2 and TRBJ2-7, with 11 positions matching TRBD2. V was pared by 3 bases and J by 4 bases, with 5 bases of the junction left unmatched. The germline V gene encodes CDR1 SGHTA and CDR2 FQGNSA. This CDR3 has 15 amino acids. The chain's CDR3 is CASSLLAGGHYEQYF. CDR3 nucleotide sequence: TGTGCCAGCAGCTTGTTAGCGGGGGGGCATTACGAGCAGTACTTC.

The V call is TRBV6-5, the J call TRBJ2-5; TRBD1 agrees at 8 bases. Germline V gives CDR1 MNHEY, CDR2 SVGAGI. The CDR3 length is 15 residues. The trim removed 3 bases at V and 5 bases at J, leaving 8 bases unmatched. CDR3 in amino acids: CASSYTGGTKETQYF. CDR3 nucleotides: TGTGCCAGCAGTTATACAGGGGGGACCAAGGAGACCCAGTACTTC.

The chain carries TRBV6-5 and TRBJ2-5, with 12 positions matching TRBD2. V was pared by 4 bases and J by 3 bases, with 3 bases of the junction left unmatched. Germline V CDR1 and CDR2: MNHEY, SVGAGI. This CDR3 spans 15 amino acids. This CDR3 reads CASSSSGGAKETQYF. The CDR3 DNA reads TGTGCCAGCAGTTCTAGCGGGGGGGCCAAAGAGACCCAGTACTTC.

The V and J genes are TRBV11-2 and TRBJ1-5; 9 nucleotides match TRBD1. Germline assignment: CDR1 SGHAT and CDR2 FQNNGV. This CDR3 is built from 17 residues. V shed 4 bases, J shed 2 bases, and the junction held 9 bases outside the gene matches. The CDR3: CASSSITGGSGNQPQHF. CDR3 nucleotides: TGTGCCAGCAGCTCTATTACAGGGGGCTCTGGCAATCAGCCCCAGCATTTT.

This chain connects TRBV9 to TRBJ2-1; D is uncertain. The germline V gene encodes CDR1 SGDLS and CDR2 YYNGEE. The length of the CDR3 is 13 residues. Trimming took off 0 bases at V and 7 bases at J, with 8 bases between the two ends. In nucleotides, the CDR3 is TGTGCCAGCAGCGTAGGAGGTGGTAATGAGCAGTTCTTC. Its translation is CASSVGGGNEQFF.

The CDR3 bases are TGTGCCAGTAGTAGGGCCTCAGCGGGGTATAACGGGGAGCTGTTTTTT. This codes for CASSRASAGYNGELFF. The V and J genes are TRBV19 and TRBJ2-2, with 7 positions matching TRBD2. Germline trimming cut 4 bases from V and 7 bases from J; bases unmatched to any gene: 12. Looked up from germline, CDR1 is LNHDA and CDR2 is SQIVND (reference sequence). The CDR3 loop spans 16 amino acids.

The CDR3, as DNA: TGTGCCAGCAGTTTAGGCGGCACAGGGACCACTGAAGCTTTCTTT. It codes for CASSLGGTGTTEAFF. The V call is TRBV28, the J call TRBJ1-1, with D possibly matching TRBD1 (6 bases). Trimming took off 2 bases at V and 4 bases at J, with 14 bases between the two ends. The CDR3 extends over 15 amino acids. Germline assignment: CDR1 MDHEN and CDR2 SYDVKM.

This sequence joins TRBV4-3 and TRBJ2-7; the D gene is possibly TRBD2 (5 bases). This CDR3 contains 16 residues. Trimming cost V 1 base and J 3 bases, with 16 bases left between them. Germline V gene data show CDR1 as LGHNA and CDR2 as YSLEER. CDR3 nucleotide sequence: TGCGCCAGCAGCCAAGGTCTGAGGGAAGGTTACTACGAGCAGTACTTC. Its protein product is CASSQGLREGYYEQYF.

A single count supports this clone. The V gene is TRBV9, the J gene TRBJ2-7; possible D gene TRBD1, 6 bases. V lost 3 bases to trimming and J lost 6 bases, with 10 bases between them. This CDR3 comprises 12 residues. Germline CDR1 SGDLS, CDR2 YYNGEE. The CDR3 bases are TGTGCCAGCAGCGCCACAGGGTCCGAGCAGTACTTC. It encodes CASSATGSEQYF.

The J gene is TRBJ2-3, the V gene TRBV19, with TRBD2 matching over 8 bases. The CDR3 totals 18 residues. Germline values: CDR1 LNHDA, CDR2 SQIVND (reference sequence). J was trimmed by 4 bases and V by 5 bases; bases with no gene match: 17. The CDR3 region has the DNA TGTGCCAGTAGTCCCACCCATAGAGGGAGCGGGGGTGCAGATACGCAGTATTTT. It is translated as CASSPTHRGSGGADTQYF. The complete variable domain, with remaining parts taken from reference TRBV19 and TRBJ2-3, reads DGGITQSPKYLFRKEGQNVTLSCEQNLNHDAMYWYRQDPGQGLRLIYYSQIVNDFQKGDIAEGYSVSREKKESFPLTVTSAQKNPTAFYLCASSPTHRGSGGADTQYFGPGTRLTVL.